This T cell receptor beta chain is from a study of T cells after yellow fever vaccination. The study, taken as a whole, reports: At 95% to 98% for CD4 and 70% to 90% for CD8, most primary-vaccination clones showed up again after the booster. Although most clonotypes did not, a small share appeared in both CD4 and CD8 compartments. Researchers report a weaker secondary response that nonetheless peaked faster, day 5 versus 15.

On this clonotype: Its matching antigen is unknown.

This CDR3 is 12 amino acids long. CDR1 and CDR2 (germline): DFQATT, SNEGSKA (reference sequence). The TCR cDNA carried a universal primer site and UMIs from 5'RACE template switching. A single record per CDR3 protein comes from TCRdb applying MiXCR to the 5' RACE reads. This sample carries 200,000 to 250,000 distinct CDR3 sequences, 6% to 7.5% of them seen once, and the ten largest clones take about 0.9%. This specimen was CD4+ T cells sorted from PBMCs, taken 15 days after the yellow fever booster vaccination. The origin of this receptor is a man younger than 40 who received the YFV17D yellow fever vaccine. The gene calls are TRBV20-1 and TRBJ1-1, with D perhaps matching TRBD1 (5 bases). The CDR3 region has the DNA TGCAGCGGGAGATCTTGGGGGTCTGAAGCTTTCTTT. Its protein product is CSGRSWGSEAFF.